The 20 T cell receptor beta chains below all came from one sample that was sequenced in a study of T cell changes during pregnancy in multiple sclerosis. This table comes from immunoSEQ multiplex PCR, and its TCRdb copy is limited to in-frame clones, with some not included. The top ten clones hold 0.45% to 0.6% of a sample with about 40,000 clones, 80% to 90% of them seen once. The input for sequencing was CD4+ T cells from peripheral blood mononuclear cells, taken in the first trimester of pregnancy. These receptors all stem from a female donor with multiple sclerosis, enrolled in a pregnancy study.

This clone was observed once. The chain is built from TRBV2 and TRBJ1-2, with no clear D. This CDR3 spans 14 amino acids. CDR1 is SNHLY and CDR2 is FYNNEI in the germline V gene. Trimming took off 3 bases at V and 4 bases at J, with 12 bases between the two ends. The CDR3 nucleotides read TGTGCCAGCAGTGAGGGCCCAGATAGCTATGGCTACACCTTC. Residues: CASSEGPDSYGYTF. Drawing the rest from reference TRBV2 and TRBJ1-2, the complete variable domain is EPEVTQTPSHQVTQMGQEVILRCVPISNHLYFYWYRQILGQKVEFLVSFYNNEISEKSEIFDDQFSVERPDGSNFTLKIRSTKLEDSAMYFCASSEGPDSYGYTFGSGTRLTVV.

The DNA of the CDR3 is TGTGCCAGTAGTGCCTACAGACAGGGGGCGGGCGGCTACACCTTC. This codes for CASSAYRQGAGGYTF. V usage is TRBV19 and J usage is TRBJ1-2; 10 bases are a match to TRBD1. Trimming cost V 5 bases and J 8 bases; bases outside gene matches: 11. There are 15 residues in the CDR3. Germline lookup yields CDR1 LNHDA and CDR2 SQIVND (reference sequence).

This clone was observed a few times. The germline gene is not matched at one end of the junction; a read error may be the cause. This rearrangement joins TRBV6-5 to TRBJ1-6, with D unresolved. The CDR3 runs 13 residues. CDR1 is MNHEY and CDR2 is SVGAGI in the germline V gene. This chain's CDR3 is CASSSYHNSPLHF. CDR3 DNA sequence: TGTGCCAGCAGTTCCTATCATAACTCACCCCTCCACTTT.

The chain links TRBV4-2 to TRBJ2-1; 11 bases match TRBD2. Germline V gene data show CDR1 as LGHNA and CDR2 as YNFKEQ. The ends lost 1 base at V and 0 bases at J; junction bases unmatched: 11. The CDR3 is 20 amino acids. The chain's CDR3 is CASSQVLPSGGLSSYNEQFF. The CDR3 DNA reads TGTGCCAGCAGCCAAGTACTCCCTAGCGGGGGGCTTAGCTCCTACAATGAGCAGTTCTTC.

This chain links TRBV5-8 with TRBJ2-7; a possible D gene is TRBD1 (8 bases). Trimming took off 6 bases at V and 7 bases at J, with 26 bases between the two ends. The CDR3 is 16 amino acids. Looked up from germline, CDR1 is SGHTS and CDR2 is YDEGEE. In DNA, the CDR3 is TGTGCCAGCACCACCTGGGGGGGCAGGGGGCTGCGGGAGCAGTACTTC. It specifies CASTTWGGRGLREQYF.

This CDR3 is CASSLGLAGEETQYF. The CDR3 DNA reads as TGCGCCAGCAGCTTGGGACTAGCGGGTGAAGAGACCCAGTACTTC. V and J are TRBV5-1 and TRBJ2-5, with TRBD2 matching over 10 bases. Per the germline V gene, CDR1 is SGHRS and CDR2 is YFSETQ. The CDR3 length is 15 residues. Losses at the gene ends were 0 bases for V and 3 bases for J; bases not matched to a gene: 2.

The J gene is TRBJ2-5, the V gene TRBV7-9, with TRBD1 identical over 7 bases. Germline CDR1 SEHNR, CDR2 FQNEAQ (reference sequence). Losses at the gene ends were 2 bases for V and 1 base for J; bases not matched to a gene: 7. CDR3 length: 16 residues. CDR3 DNA: TGTGCCAGCAGCTTAAGACTGGACAGGCGCCAAGAGACCCAGTACTTC. Amino acids: CASSLRLDRRQETQYF.

This sequence joins TRBV2 and TRBJ2-5; TRBD2 aligns across 8 bases. The V gene end was trimmed by 2 bases and the J gene end by 0 bases; junction bases not matched to a gene: 8. This CDR3 is built from 17 residues. Germline V gene data show CDR1 as SNHLY and CDR2 as FYNNEI. CDR3 protein: CASSERLPSGYQETQYF. Here the CDR3 DNA reads TGTGCCAGCAGTGAAAGGTTGCCTAGCGGGTACCAAGAGACCCAGTACTTC.

This sequence joins TRBV19 and TRBJ1-2; D remains ambiguous. Germline CDR1 reads LNHDA; CDR2 reads SQIVND (reference sequence). With 4 bases removed from V and 2 bases from J, the gap between germline ends came to 5 bases. There are 12 residues in the CDR3. CDR3 sequence reads: CASSTLNYGYTF. The CDR3 region has the DNA TGTGCCAGTAGTACGCTAAACTATGGCTACACCTTC.

The sample holds a few counts of this clone. V gene TRBV5-5 combines with J gene TRBJ2-5; D not resolved. Germline lookup yields CDR1 SGHKS and CDR2 YYEKEE (reference sequence). Trimming took 3 bases from V and 5 from J, leaving 11 bases between them. The CDR3 is made up of 13 amino acids. The CDR3 here is CASSSTVTETQYF. CDR3 DNA: TGTGCCAGCAGCTCTACAGTTACGGAGACCCAGTACTTC.

CDR3 DNA sequence: TGTGCCTGGAGTAGAGTCCCGGGACTAAAAAACAATGAGCAGTTCTTC. Protein product: CAWSRVPGLKNNEQFF. This chain links TRBV30 with TRBJ2-1; TRBD2 matches at 7 bases. J was trimmed by 5 bases and V by 2 bases; bases with no gene match: 12. The CDR3 has 16 amino acids. Germline V gives CDR1 GTSNPN, CDR2 SVGIG (reference sequence).

This clone was detected once. The chain combines TRBV23-1 with TRBJ1-6; 7 bases are a match to TRBD1. TRBV23-1 has ORF status, its function being uncertain. This CDR3 has 18 residues. V lost 6 bases, J lost 0 bases, and 11 bases stayed unmatched. The CDR3 DNA reads TGCGCCAGCAGCCTCGACAGGGAGCCCAACTCCTATAATTCACCCCTCCACTTT. Its protein product is CASSLDREPNSYNSPLHF.

The chain uses TRBV7-6 and TRBJ1-1, with D maybe TRBD1 (5 bases). Deletions cut 7 bases from V and 4 bases from J, with 16 bases between. The CDR3 spans 14 residues. In germline, CDR1 is SGHVS, CDR2 FNYEAQ. DNA of the CDR3: TGTGCCAGCATCCCCGGGGGGGGAAGCACTGAAGCTTTCTTT. This codes for CASIPGGGSTEAFF.

This sequence joins TRBV5-1 and TRBJ2-7; 12 nucleotides line up with TRBD2. This CDR3 has 14 amino acids. V gave up 4 bases and J gave up 5 bases; unmatched junction bases: 4. Germline-derived CDR1 and CDR2 are SGHRS and YFSETQ. The CDR3 region is CASSQGLAGHEQYF. Here the CDR3 DNA reads TGCGCCAGCAGCCAGGGACTAGCGGGTCACGAGCAGTACTTC.

This clone was observed once. The rearrangement links TRBV18 to TRBJ2-2; weak D call: TRBD2 (5 bases). Germline CDR1 and CDR2: KGHSH and LQKENI. The CDR3 is made up of 15 amino acids. V lost 8 bases and J 2 bases, leaving 15 bases between the germline ends. In nucleotides, the CDR3 is TGTGCCAGCACCCAAAGCGGCTCCAACACCGGGGAGCTGTTTTTT. It encodes CASTQSGSNTGELFF.

The chain employs TRBV7-8 and TRBJ1-2; D possibly corresponds to TRBD1 (5 bases). Germline V lookup: CDR1 SGHVS, CDR2 FQNEAQ. Trimming shortened V by 6 bases and J by 7 bases, and 15 bases separated the two germline ends. The CDR3 runs 13 residues. The CDR3 DNA sequence: TGTGCCAGCAGTCAGGGAATAGAATCTGGCTACACCTTC. Protein sequence: CASSQGIESGYTF.

In regard to this clone: The same CDR3 can be traced to other DNA sequences in this sample. The J gene is TRBJ1-4, the V gene TRBV6-1; possibly TRBD1 for D (6 bases). From germline, CDR1 is MNHNS and CDR2 SASEGT. CDR3 length: 13 amino acids. V was shortened by 7 bases and J by 5 bases, with 11 bases between the two germline ends. CDR3 sequence reads: CASTGQLNEKLFF. The CDR3 DNA follows: TGTGCCAGCACCGGACAGTTAAATGAAAAACTGTTTTTT.

This chain connects TRBV5-1 to TRBJ2-3; 11 bases match TRBD2. Germline lookup yields CDR1 SGHRS and CDR2 YFSETQ. Germline trimming cut 5 bases from V and 3 bases from J; bases unmatched to any gene: 14. The CDR3 extends over 18 amino acids. The CDR3 loop is CASRRLAGIGVGTDTQYF. CDR3 DNA: TGCGCCAGCAGGAGACTAGCGGGGATCGGAGTGGGGACAGATACGCAGTATTTT.

This chain links TRBV20-1 with TRBJ1-2; D might be TRBD1 (6 bases). This CDR3 has 11 residues. CDR1 and CDR2 from the germline V gene are DFQATT and SNEGSKA (reference sequence). Here the CDR3 DNA reads TGCAGAGCCAGGGGCGACTATGGCTACACCTTC. Its translation: CRARGDYGYTF.

The CDR3 protein is CAWSSGTGITGELFF. Written as DNA, the CDR3 is TGTGCCTGGAGTTCCGGGACAGGGATCACCGGGGAGCTGTTTTTT. The chain uses TRBV30 and TRBJ2-2, with 9 positions matching TRBD1. J was trimmed by 4 bases and V by 2 bases; bases with no gene match: 5. CDR1 and CDR2 from the germline V gene are GTSNPN and SVGIG (reference sequence). The CDR3 totals 15 residues.